The TCR beta chain described here comes from a study of T cell repertoires in aging, cancer and after chemotherapy. A mixed TRB-A/B primer pool amplified rearranged TRB by multiplex touch-down PCR. TCRdb re-called the multiplex PCR reads through MiXCR, storing one row per CDR3 protein. In the table there are about 4,300 distinct CDR3 sequences, around 39% of which are singletons. With respect to this clonotype: No antigen is known for it.

Peripheral blood genomic DNA, not sorted cells or RNA, was the template. General study points: In cancer patients, declining TCR diversity with age involved lost richness and lost evenness.

The clonotype was recovered from a human donor with a blood cancer. Input material: blood.

The CDR3, as DNA: TGTGCCAGCTCAACCACCGGGACAGAGTCCTACTATGGCTACACCTTC. Amino acids: CASSTTGTESYYGYTF. The chain combines TRBV18 with TRBJ1-2; 7 positions agree with TRBD1. The CDR3 spans 16 residues. Trimming cost V 5 bases and J 3 bases; bases outside gene matches: 12. The germline gives CDR1 KGHSH, CDR2 LQKENI.